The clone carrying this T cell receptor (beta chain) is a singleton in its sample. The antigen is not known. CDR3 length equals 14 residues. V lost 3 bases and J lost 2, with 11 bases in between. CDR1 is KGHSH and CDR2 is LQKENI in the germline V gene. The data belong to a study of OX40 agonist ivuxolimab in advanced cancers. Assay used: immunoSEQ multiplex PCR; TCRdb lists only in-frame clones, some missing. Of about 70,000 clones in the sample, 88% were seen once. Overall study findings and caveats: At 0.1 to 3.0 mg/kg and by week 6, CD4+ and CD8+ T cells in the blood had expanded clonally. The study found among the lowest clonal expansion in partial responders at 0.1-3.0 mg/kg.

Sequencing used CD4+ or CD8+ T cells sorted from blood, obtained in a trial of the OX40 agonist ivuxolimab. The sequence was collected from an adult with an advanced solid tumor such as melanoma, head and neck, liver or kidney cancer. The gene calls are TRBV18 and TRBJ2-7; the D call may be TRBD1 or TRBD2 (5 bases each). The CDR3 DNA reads TGTGCCAGCTCACCGGCGAGGGGAACCTACGAGCAGTACTTC. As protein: CASSPARGTYEQYF.